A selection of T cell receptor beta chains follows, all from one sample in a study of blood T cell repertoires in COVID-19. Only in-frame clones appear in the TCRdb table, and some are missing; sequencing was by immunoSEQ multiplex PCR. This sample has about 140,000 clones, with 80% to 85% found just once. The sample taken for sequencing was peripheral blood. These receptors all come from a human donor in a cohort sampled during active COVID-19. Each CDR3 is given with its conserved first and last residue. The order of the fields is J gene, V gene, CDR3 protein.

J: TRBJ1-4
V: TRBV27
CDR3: CASSFGQGNEKLFF

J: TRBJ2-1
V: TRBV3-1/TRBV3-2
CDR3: CASSPSGGGYNEQFF

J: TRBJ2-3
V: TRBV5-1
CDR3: CASSWGGESWDTQYF

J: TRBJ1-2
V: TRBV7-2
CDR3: CASSLNRRRINYGYTF

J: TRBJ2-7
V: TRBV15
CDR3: CATPRERGGDYEQYF

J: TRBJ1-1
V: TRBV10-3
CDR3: CAINQGGESEAFF

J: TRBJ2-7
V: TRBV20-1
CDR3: CSLNRVREQYF

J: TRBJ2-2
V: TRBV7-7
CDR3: CASRSLAGETNTGELFF

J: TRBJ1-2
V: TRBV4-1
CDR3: CASSQGAVANYGYTF

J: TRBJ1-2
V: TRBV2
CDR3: CASSVQGGYGYTF

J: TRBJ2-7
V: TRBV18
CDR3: CASSPRQGRHYEQYF

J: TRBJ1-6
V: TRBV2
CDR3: CASSPGQGSPAFGNSPLHF

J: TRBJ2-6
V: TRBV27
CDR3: CASSLVTGGTHGANVLTF

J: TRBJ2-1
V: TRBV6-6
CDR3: CASSGGGAYNEQFF

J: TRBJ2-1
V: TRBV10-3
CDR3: CAISEGGRSSYNEQFF

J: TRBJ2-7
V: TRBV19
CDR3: CASSNRVAQYF

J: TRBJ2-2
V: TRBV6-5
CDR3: CASGGEYTGELFF

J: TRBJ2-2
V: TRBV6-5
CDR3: CASRGTGHTGELFF

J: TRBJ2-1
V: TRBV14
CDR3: CASNNRDNYNEQFF

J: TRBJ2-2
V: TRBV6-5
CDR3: CASSYHGTGIPGELFF

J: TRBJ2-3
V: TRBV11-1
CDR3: CASSLAGGRSTDTQYF

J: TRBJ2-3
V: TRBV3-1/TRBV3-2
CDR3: CASSQEQGGSTDTQYF

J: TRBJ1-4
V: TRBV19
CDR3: CASSSPREKLFF

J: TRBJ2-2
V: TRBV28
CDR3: CASSLWAGVGTGELFF

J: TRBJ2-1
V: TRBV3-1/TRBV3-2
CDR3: CASSQGAGSYNEQFF

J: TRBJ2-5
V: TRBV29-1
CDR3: CSVESPVAGALREETQYF

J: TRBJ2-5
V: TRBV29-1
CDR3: CSVDSGLQETQYF

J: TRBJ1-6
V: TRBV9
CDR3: CASSVAKGHSSPLHF

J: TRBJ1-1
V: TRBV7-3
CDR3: CASSLGAKTEAFF

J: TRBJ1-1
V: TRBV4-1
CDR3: CASSQRTGQTEAFF

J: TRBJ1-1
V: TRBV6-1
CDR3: CASSETTGHQAFF

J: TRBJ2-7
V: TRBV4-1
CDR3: CASRPTAFSYEQYF

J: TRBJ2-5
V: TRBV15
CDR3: CATSRDAQSGETQYF

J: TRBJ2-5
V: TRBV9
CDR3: CASSGGRAQETQYF

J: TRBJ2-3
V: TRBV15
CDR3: CATSPRQGGSTDTQYF

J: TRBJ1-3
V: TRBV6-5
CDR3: CASSSDTGSGNTIYF

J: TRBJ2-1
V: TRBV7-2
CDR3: CASSIDRGMSEQFF

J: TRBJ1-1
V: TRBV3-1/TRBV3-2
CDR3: CASSQGAPNTEAFF

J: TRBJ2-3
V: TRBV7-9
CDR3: CASSQSRQGDTQYF

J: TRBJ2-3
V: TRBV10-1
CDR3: CASSEPGQADTQYF

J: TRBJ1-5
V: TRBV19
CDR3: CASNTGTGVGQPQHF

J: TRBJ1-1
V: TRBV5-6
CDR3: CASSLRELNTEAFF

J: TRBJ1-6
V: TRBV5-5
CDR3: CASSLAGKDAPLHF

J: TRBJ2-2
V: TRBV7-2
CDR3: CASSSRETGAGELFF

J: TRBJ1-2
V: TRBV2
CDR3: CASTRTDGGYTF

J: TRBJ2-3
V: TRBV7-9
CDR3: CASSWTSGGTDTQYF

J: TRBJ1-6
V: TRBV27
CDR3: CASSLQGSYNSPLHF

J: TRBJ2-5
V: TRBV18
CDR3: CASSDRGLQETQYF

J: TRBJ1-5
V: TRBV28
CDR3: CASSPSRGEQPQHF

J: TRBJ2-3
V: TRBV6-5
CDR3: CASRTPVTDTQYF

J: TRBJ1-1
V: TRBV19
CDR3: CASSPLRGENTEAFF

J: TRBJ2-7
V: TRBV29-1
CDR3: CSVIPGFSYEQYF

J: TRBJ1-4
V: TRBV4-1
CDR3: CASSQDPNREKLFF

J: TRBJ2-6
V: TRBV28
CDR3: CASSSGPSSTGANVLTF

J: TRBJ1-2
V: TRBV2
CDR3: CASSDQGALGYGYTF